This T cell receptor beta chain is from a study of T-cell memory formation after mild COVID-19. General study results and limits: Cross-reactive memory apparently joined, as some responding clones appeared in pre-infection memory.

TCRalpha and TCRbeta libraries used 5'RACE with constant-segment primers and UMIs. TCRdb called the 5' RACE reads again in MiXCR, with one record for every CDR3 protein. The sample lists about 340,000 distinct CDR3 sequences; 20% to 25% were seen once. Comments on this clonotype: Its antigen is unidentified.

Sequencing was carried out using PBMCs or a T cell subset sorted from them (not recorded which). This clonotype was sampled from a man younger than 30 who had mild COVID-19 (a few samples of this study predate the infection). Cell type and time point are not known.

The CDR3 DNA reads as TGTGCCAGTAGTGGACGGGACAGGGGTTCGGACAATGAGCAGTTCTTC. Protein: CASSGRDRGSDNEQFF. The chain carries TRBV19 and TRBJ2-1, with 10 bases matching TRBD1. The CDR3 has 16 amino acids. CDR1 and CDR2 from the germline V gene are LNHDA and SQIVND (reference sequence). The junction had 9 bases not matched to a gene; V was cut back by 5 bases and J by 5 bases. The variable domain in full, completed from reference TRBV19 and TRBJ2-1, reads DGGITQSPKYLFRKEGQNVTLSCEQNLNHDAMYWYRQDPGQGLRLIYYSQIVNDFQKGDIAEGYSVSREKKESFPLTVTSAQKNPTAFYLCASSGRDRGSDNEQFFGPGTRLTVL.